This entry lists 22 T cell receptor beta chains sequenced from one sample in a study of identifying expanded T cells in peripheral blood (dated by TCRdb to the late 2010s). Libraries were constructed by the immunoSEQ multiplex PCR assay. Here the immuneACCESS table is served through TCRdb, limited to in-frame sequences with V and J called. Missing clones are a known gap in these copies; in checked studies unresolved V genes cover under half, and the rest lacks a known reason. The sample has some 72,000 clones on record, 85% to 90% of them singletons. The ten biggest clones cover roughly 3% of the sample. What was sequenced was blood. These receptors all come from a person aged 18 to 70 in good health.

The gene calls are TRBV6-1 and TRBJ2-3; the match to TRBD2 covers 8 bases. Germline CDR1 reads MNHNS; CDR2 reads SASEGT. J gave up 6 bases and V 6 bases, and 5 bases lay outside the gene matches. The CDR3 extends over 13 amino acids. CDR3 loop: CASRASGSDTQYF. In DNA, the CDR3 is TGTGCCAGCAGAGCGAGCGGGAGTGATACGCAGTATTTT.

The rearrangement uses TRBV18 and TRBJ2-7; D might be TRBD1 (5 bases). Per germline, CDR1 KGHSH and CDR2 LQKENI. Trimming took 1 base from V and 6 from J, leaving 10 bases between them. The length of the CDR3 is 13 residues. The CDR3: CASSPRAGPEQYF. CDR3 sequence (DNA): TGTGCCAGCTCACCACGGGCAGGGCCCGAGCAGTACTTC.

The rearrangement joins TRBV27 to TRBJ1-1; D remains unclear. The CDR3 spans 15 residues. CDR1 and CDR2 from the germline V gene are MNHEY and SMNVEV (reference sequence). The V end lost 6 bases, the J end lost 3 bases, and 17 bases lay between the germline ends. In nucleotides, the CDR3 is TGTGCCAGCAGACCCGCACTGGACGTGGACACTGAAGCTTTCTTT. Amino acid sequence: CASRPALDVDTEAFF.

The chain combines TRBV30 with TRBJ1-2, with 8 nucleotides matching TRBD1. The CDR3 consists of 11 residues. Germline loops: CDR1 GTSNPN, CDR2 SVGIG (reference sequence). V lost 7 bases to trimming and J lost 7 bases; unmatched junction nucleotides: 5. CDR3 in DNA: TGTGCCTCGATGACAGGGGCTGGCTACACCTTC. Its protein product is CASMTGAGYTF.

V is TRBV5-6 and J is TRBJ1-2; TRBD1 is a possible D gene (5 bases). CDR1 is SGHDT, CDR2 YYEEEE, per germline. The CDR3 contains 14 residues. The germline V and J ends were trimmed by 5 bases and 0 bases, with 11 bases remaining between them. Written as DNA, the CDR3 is TGTGCCAGCAGACCGGGGGGTGCTAACTATGGCTACACCTTC. Translation gives CASRPGGANYGYTF.

The CDR3 DNA is TGTGCCAGCAGTTCTGGACAGGGAACGACTAATGAAAAACTGTTTTTT. Translated, it gives CASSSGQGTTNEKLFF. The chain links TRBV6-6 to TRBJ1-4, with 8 bases fitting TRBD1. J was trimmed by 2 bases and V by 4 bases; bases with no gene match: 6. The germline gives CDR1 MNHNY, CDR2 SVGAGI (reference sequence). The CDR3 runs to 16 residues.

The V and J genes are TRBV2 and TRBJ2-1; tentative D call: TRBD2 (6 bases). The length of the CDR3 is 15 residues. Germline CDR1 and CDR2: SNHLY and FYNNEI. With 2 bases removed from V and 9 bases from J, the gap between germline ends came to 17 bases. This CDR3 reads CASSERWVARGEQFF. Written as DNA, the CDR3 is TGTGCCAGCAGTGAACGATGGGTCGCGCGGGGTGAGCAGTTCTTC.

The V call is TRBV4-2, the J call TRBJ2-3, with 7 bases matching TRBD2. J gave up 2 bases and V 4 bases, and 9 bases lay outside the gene matches. Germline V CDR1 and CDR2: LGHNA, YNFKEQ. This CDR3 comprises 16 residues. The DNA of the CDR3 is TGTGCCAGCAGCCTGTACGGGAGGTTTCTCACAGATACGCAGTATTTT. It encodes CASSLYGRFLTDTQYF.

This sequence joins TRBV30 and TRBJ1-4; no reliable D call. The CDR3 sequence is 16 residues long. V shed 0 bases and J shed 0 bases, with 11 bases lying between them. Germline V gene lookup returns CDR1 GTSNPN and CDR2 SVGIG (reference sequence). The chain's CDR3 is CAWSVDDPATNEKLFF. The DNA of the CDR3 is TGTGCCTGGAGTGTAGATGACCCAGCAACTAATGAAAAACTGTTTTTT.

The chain uses TRBV9 and TRBJ1-3, with a possible D match to TRBD1 (5 bases). V was cut by 4 bases and J by 0 bases, with 17 bases left in between. The CDR3 runs 17 residues. Germline values: CDR1 SGDLS, CDR2 YYNGEE. Here the CDR3 reads CASSPQDTALSGNTIYF. The CDR3 nucleotides read TGTGCCAGCAGCCCCCAGGACACAGCTCTCTCTGGAAACACCATATATTTT.

This rearrangement joins TRBV6-6 to TRBJ2-4; TRBD1 agrees at 11 bases. V was clipped by 1 base and J by 5 bases; unmatched bases: 1. This CDR3 is built from 15 residues. CDR1 and CDR2 from the germline V gene are MNHNY and SVGAGI (reference sequence). The CDR3 here is CASSYLGQGENIQYF. DNA for the CDR3: TGTGCCAGCAGTTACTTGGGACAGGGGGAAAACATTCAGTACTTC.

The chain links TRBV28 to TRBJ1-4; D uncertain. The germline V and J ends were trimmed by 3 bases and 8 bases, with 4 bases remaining between them. The CDR3 runs to 11 residues. Germline V gene lookup returns CDR1 MDHEN and CDR2 SYDVKM. CDR3 amino acids: CASSFSEKLFF. The CDR3 DNA follows: TGTGCCAGCAGTTTTTCGGAAAAACTGTTTTTT.

The CDR3 region is CSVEGQDNRAFF. The CDR3 DNA sequence: TGCAGCGTTGAGGGACAGGACAACCGCGCTTTCTTT. The rearrangement links TRBV29-1 to TRBJ1-1; TRBD1 matches 8 bases. Per germline, CDR1 SQVTM and CDR2 ANQGSEA. CDR3 size: 12 residues. V was pared by 3 bases and J by 11 bases, with 8 bases of the junction left unmatched. The full variable domain, rest sourced from reference TRBV29-1 and TRBJ1-1, is SAVISQKPSRDICQRGTSLTIQCQVDSQVTMMFWYRQQPGQSLTLIATANQGSEATYESGFVIDKFPISRPNLTFSTLTVSNMSPEDSSIYLCSVEGQDNRAFFGQGTRLTVV.

CDR3 sequence: CASSIESIPYGYTF. The CDR3 coding sequence is TGTGCCAGTAGTATAGAGAGTATTCCATATGGCTACACCTTC. The rearrangement joins TRBV19 to TRBJ1-2; D unresolved. Germline lookup yields CDR1 LNHDA and CDR2 SQIVND (reference sequence). The CDR3 has 14 residues. V was pared by 0 bases and J by 5 bases, with 10 bases between.

This chain joins TRBV13 and TRBJ2-7, with D possibly matching TRBD1 (6 bases). Trimming cost V 7 bases and J 4 bases, with 11 bases left between them. CDR1 and CDR2 from the germline V gene are PRHDT and FYEKMQ (reference sequence). CDR3 length: 12 residues. The CDR3 coding sequence is TGTGCCAGCACCACAACAGGGTACGAGCAGTACTTC. Protein product: CASTTTGYEQYF. The variable domain in full, completed from reference TRBV13 and TRBJ2-7, reads AAGVIQSPRHLIKEKRETATLKCYPIPRHDTVYWYQQGPGQDPQFLISFYEKMQSDKGSIPDRFSAQQFSDYHSELNMSSLELGDSALYFCASTTTGYEQYFGPGTRLTVT.

V gene TRBV6-5 combines with J gene TRBJ2-5; D is unresolved. The CDR3 consists of 14 residues. V lost 2 bases and J 1 base, leaving 8 bases between the germline ends. The germline V gene has CDR1 MNHEY and CDR2 SVGAGI. CDR3 in DNA: TGTGCCAGCAGTTACAGAGCAGGCCAAGAGACCCAGTACTTC. This codes for CASSYRAGQETQYF.

Notes on this clone: This sample includes further DNA sequences coding for the same CDR3. V and J are TRBV28 and TRBJ2-5; D unclear. This CDR3 has 13 amino acids. Trimming pared 2 bases from V and 4 bases from J, leaving 8 bases between. The V gene's germline CDR1 is MDHEN and CDR2 SYDVKM. The CDR3 nucleotides are TGTGCCAGCAGTTTACCTAGTCGAGAGACCCAGTACTTC. The encoded protein is CASSLPSRETQYF.

The chain joins TRBV28 to TRBJ1-4, with a weak D call TRBD1 (6 bases). CDR3 length: 18 amino acids. Trimming shortened V by 2 bases and J by 5 bases, and 21 bases separated the two germline ends. From germline, CDR1 is MDHEN and CDR2 SYDVKM. DNA of the CDR3: TGTGCCAGCAGTTTACCCACGGGACACCAACCCTCAAATGAAAAACTGTTTTTT. It codes for CASSLPTGHQPSNEKLFF.

The genes are TRBV5-1 and TRBJ2-7, with 7 bases that match TRBD1. V trimming: 4 bases; J trimming: 2 bases; junction bases outside the gene matches: 6. CDR3 length equals 14 residues. Looked up from germline, CDR1 is SGHRS and CDR2 is YFSETQ. The CDR3 sequence is CASSVTGWTYEQYF. The CDR3 DNA follows: TGCGCCAGCAGCGTGACAGGGTGGACCTACGAGCAGTACTTC.

This clone was counted once. The rearrangement uses TRBV7-2 and TRBJ2-7, with TRBD1 matching 8 bases. The CDR3 has 16 residues. V lost 1 base, J lost 3 bases, and 8 bases stayed unmatched. CDR1 is SGHTA, CDR2 FQGNSA, per germline. The CDR3 sequence is CASSLDSGQGSYEQYF. CDR3 DNA sequence: TGTGCCAGCAGCTTAGACTCAGGACAGGGTAGCTACGAGCAGTACTTC. The complete variable domain, with remaining parts taken from reference TRBV7-2 and TRBJ2-7, reads GAGVSQSPSNKVTEKGKDVELRCDPISGHTALYWYRQSLGQGLEFLIYFQGNSAPDKSGLPSDRFSAERTGGSVSTLTIQRTQQEDSAVYLCASSLDSGQGSYEQYFGPGTRLTVT.

The V call is TRBV27, the J call TRBJ1-6; no clear D gene. The CDR3 is made up of 13 amino acids. Germline V gives CDR1 MNHEY, CDR2 SMNVEV (reference sequence). Trimming shortened V by 3 bases and J by 10 bases, and 10 bases separated the two germline ends. CDR3 nucleotide sequence: TGTGCCAGCAGTTTTAACCCAGAATCACCCCTCCACTTT. It is translated as CASSFNPESPLHF.

The CDR3 protein is CASSLATSGRTVIYEQYF. The CDR3 coding sequence is TGTGCCAGCAGCTTGGCGACTAGCGGGAGGACCGTAATCTACGAGCAGTACTTC. V gene TRBV7-2 combines with J gene TRBJ2-7; 13 positions agree with TRBD2. Per germline, CDR1 SGHTA and CDR2 FQGNSA. The CDR3 length is 18 residues. J gave up 3 bases and V 3 bases, and 11 bases lay outside the gene matches.